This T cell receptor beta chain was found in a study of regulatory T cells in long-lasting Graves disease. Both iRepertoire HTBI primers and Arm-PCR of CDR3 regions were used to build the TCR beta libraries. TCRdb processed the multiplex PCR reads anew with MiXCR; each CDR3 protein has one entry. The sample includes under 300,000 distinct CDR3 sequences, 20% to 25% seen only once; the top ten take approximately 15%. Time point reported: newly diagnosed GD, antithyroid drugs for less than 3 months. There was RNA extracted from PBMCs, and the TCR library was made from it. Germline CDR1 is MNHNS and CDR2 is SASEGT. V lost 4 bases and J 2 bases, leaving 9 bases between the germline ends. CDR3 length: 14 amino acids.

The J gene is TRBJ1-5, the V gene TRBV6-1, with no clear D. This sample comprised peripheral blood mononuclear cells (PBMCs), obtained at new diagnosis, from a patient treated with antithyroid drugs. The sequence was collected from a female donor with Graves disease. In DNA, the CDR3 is TGTGCCAGCAGTGGGGGAGTCGGCAATCAGCCCCAGCATTTT. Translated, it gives CASSGGVGNQPQHF.